This T cell receptor (beta chain) was captured by sequencing in a study of blood T cells in healthy people across ages. Overall study context: Template switching captured about one barcoded beta molecule per two T cells.

Combining a sample-barcoded 5' primer with a J-beta primer mix, a second PCR ran for roughly 7 to 11 cycles. Using its own MiXCR run on the 5' RACE reads, TCRdb lists one record per CDR3 protein. The sample lists 1.5 million to 2 million distinct CDR3 sequences, approximately 32% occurring once. Of note for this clonotype: Antigen specificity is unknown.

Study conclusions and caveats: Comparison with aged donors showed that long-lived donors had more naive CD4+ cells and higher diversity. There was a strong correlation between TCR beta diversity and naive T cell percentage.

Trimming pared 8 bases from V and 8 bases from J, leaving 13 bases between. Looked up from germline, CDR1 is SQVTM and CDR2 is ANQGSEA. The CDR3 is 11 residues long. Sequenced sample: blood. The gene calls are TRBV29-1 and TRBJ2-1, with D unresolved. This receptor was obtained from a woman aged 25 to 45 in good health. CDR3 DNA: TGCAGCTCGTCTCTTAACGATGAGCAGTTCTTC. This gives the protein CSSSLNDEQFF.